One sample yielded the 10 T cell receptor beta chains listed below, sequenced in a study of OX40 agonist ivuxolimab in advanced cancers. Using immunoSEQ multiplex PCR, the repertoire was profiled, and TCRdb retains in-frame clones only, with some absent. The repertoire holds approximately 50,000 clones, with more than 75% as singletons. The starting material was CD4+ or CD8+ T cells sorted from blood, obtained in a trial of the OX40 agonist ivuxolimab. The source of these receptors is an adult with an advanced solid tumor such as melanoma, head and neck, liver or kidney cancer.

This chain links TRBV15 with TRBJ2-5; D tentatively reads TRBD1 or TRBD2 (6 bases each). This CDR3 comprises 15 residues. Germline CDR1 is LNHNV and CDR2 is YYDKDF (reference sequence). V was trimmed by 0 bases and J by 5 bases, leaving 13 bases between them. The CDR3 sequence is CATSRDTGGGETQYF. CDR3 in DNA: TGTGCCACCAGCAGAGATACCGGGGGCGGGGAGACCCAGTACTTC.

This sequence joins TRBV5-1 and TRBJ2-6; D is tentatively TRBD1 or TRBD2 (5 bases each). V lost 0 bases to trimming and J lost 0 bases, with 10 bases between them. This CDR3 region has 17 residues. Germline values: CDR1 SGHRS, CDR2 YFSETQ. The DNA for the CDR3 is TGCGCCAGCAGCTTGGCCGGGGCTTCCTCTGGGGCCAACGTCCTGACTTTC. Encoded protein: CASSLAGASSGANVLTF.

This sequence joins TRBV5-4 and TRBJ1-2, with D possibly being TRBD1 (5 bases). Germline-derived CDR1 and CDR2 are SGHNT and YYREEE (reference sequence). Trimming shortened V by 0 bases and J by 0 bases, and 12 bases separated the two germline ends. There are 16 residues in the CDR3. The CDR3 DNA sequence: TGTGCCAGCAGCTTGGGTACAGAACAGGCTAACTATGGCTACACCTTC. The encoded protein is CASSLGTEQANYGYTF.

This chain joins TRBV15 and TRBJ1-5; D might be TRBD1 (6 bases). Germline lookup yields CDR1 LNHNV and CDR2 YYDKDF (reference sequence). The ends were cut back, 8 bases at V and 0 bases at J, with 17 bases in the middle. The CDR3 spans 16 residues. The CDR3 is CATRPGGAVSNQPQHF. The CDR3 nucleotides read TGTGCCACCCGACCGGGGGGGGCCGTTAGCAATCAGCCCCAGCATTTT.

The chain uses TRBV4-2 and TRBJ2-7; perhaps TRBD2 as D (6 bases). Germline CDR1 reads LGHNA; CDR2 reads YNFKEQ. The CDR3 spans 16 residues. Trimming left V 2 bases short and J 2 bases short, with 16 bases between. The CDR3 bases are TGTGCCAGCAGCCAACCCCCGACTAGATTTGCCTACGAGCAGTACTTC. It is translated as CASSQPPTRFAYEQYF.

The chain has TRBV9 and TRBJ1-2; the D gene is possibly TRBD1 (5 bases). V was pared by 5 bases and J by 5 bases, with 13 bases between. Germline V gene data show CDR1 as SGDLS and CDR2 as YYNGEE. The CDR3 is made up of 13 amino acids. The CDR3 bases are TGTGCCAGCAGGGCAGGGAGGGAATATGGCTACACCTTC. It translates to CASRAGREYGYTF.

The rearrangement uses TRBV6-6 and TRBJ1-5; 9 nucleotides match TRBD1. This CDR3 region has 14 residues. Germline assignment: CDR1 MNHNY and CDR2 SVGAGI (reference sequence). J gave up 7 bases and V 6 bases, and 7 bases lay outside the gene matches. The CDR3 nucleotides read TGTGCCAGCAGCCCGGGACAGGGAGTCCAGCCCCAGCATTTT. This encodes CASSPGQGVQPQHF.

This clone occurred once. Other DNA sequences in this specimen translate into the identical CDR3. The chain uses TRBV19 and TRBJ1-5, with 9 bases that match TRBD1. In germline, CDR1 is LNHDA, CDR2 SQIVND (reference sequence). The CDR3 spans 14 residues. J was trimmed by 7 bases and V by 3 bases; bases with no gene match: 4. The CDR3 sequence: CASSMDRGTQPQHF. CDR3 coding DNA: TGTGCCAGTAGTATGGACAGGGGCACGCAGCCCCAGCATTTT.

This clone was counted a few times. This chain links TRBV2 with TRBJ1-5, with TRBD1 matching over 9 bases. This CDR3 spans 15 amino acids. V was clipped by 5 bases and J by 6 bases; unmatched bases: 8. CDR1 is SNHLY and CDR2 is FYNNEI in the germline V gene. CDR3 amino acids: CASSFGTGSFQPQHF. CDR3 bases: TGTGCCAGCAGTTTCGGGACAGGGTCGTTTCAGCCCCAGCATTTT.

This chain uses TRBV15 with TRBJ2-1; TRBD2 might be the D (5 bases). CDR1 is LNHNV and CDR2 is YYDKDF in the germline V gene (reference sequence). Trimming took 3 bases from V and 3 from J, leaving 9 bases between them. CDR3 length: 14 residues. The CDR3 sequence is CATSSERYYNEQFF. CDR3 DNA: TGTGCCACCAGCAGCGAGCGGTACTACAATGAGCAGTTCTTC.